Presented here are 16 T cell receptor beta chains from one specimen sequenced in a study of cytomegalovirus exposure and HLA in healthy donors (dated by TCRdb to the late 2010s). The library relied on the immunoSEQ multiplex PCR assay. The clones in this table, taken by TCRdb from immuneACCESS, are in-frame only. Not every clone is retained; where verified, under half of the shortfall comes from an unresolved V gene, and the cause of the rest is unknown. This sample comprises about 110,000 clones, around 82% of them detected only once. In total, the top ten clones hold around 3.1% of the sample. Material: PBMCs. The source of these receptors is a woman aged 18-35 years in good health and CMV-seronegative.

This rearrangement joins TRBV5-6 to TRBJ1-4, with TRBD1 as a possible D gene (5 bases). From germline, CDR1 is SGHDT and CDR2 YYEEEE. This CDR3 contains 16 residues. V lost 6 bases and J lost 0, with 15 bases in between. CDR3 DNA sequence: TGTGCCAGCACCACCTGGGGGGTCCCAACTAATGAAAAACTGTTTTTT. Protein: CASTTWGVPTNEKLFF.

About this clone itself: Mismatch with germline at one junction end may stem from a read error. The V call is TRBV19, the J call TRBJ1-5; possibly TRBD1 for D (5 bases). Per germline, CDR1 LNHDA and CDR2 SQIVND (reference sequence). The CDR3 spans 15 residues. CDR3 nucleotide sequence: TGTGCCAGTAATATAGGGGCCCTAGGGGATCAGCCCCAGCATTTT. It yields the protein CASNIGALGDQPQHF. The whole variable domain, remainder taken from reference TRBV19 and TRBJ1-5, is DGGITQSPKYLFRKEGQNVTLSCEQNLNHDAMYWYRQDPGQGLRLIYYSQIVNDFQKGDIAEGYSVSREKKESFPLTVTSAQKNPTAFYLCASNIGALGDQPQHFGDGTRLSIL.

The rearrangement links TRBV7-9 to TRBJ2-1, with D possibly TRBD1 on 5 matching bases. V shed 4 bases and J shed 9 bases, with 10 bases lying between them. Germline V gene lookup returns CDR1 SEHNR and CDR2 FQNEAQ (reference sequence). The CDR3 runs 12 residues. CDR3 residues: CASSSGIFEQFF. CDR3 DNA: TGTGCCAGCAGCTCAGGGATTTTTGAGCAGTTCTTC. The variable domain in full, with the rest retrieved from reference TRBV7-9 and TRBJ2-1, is DTGVSQNPRHKITKRGQNVTFRCDPISEHNRLYWYRQTLGQGPEFLTYFQNEAQLEKSRLLSDRFSAERPKGSFSTLEIQRTEQGDSAMYLCASSSGIFEQFFGPGTRLTVL.

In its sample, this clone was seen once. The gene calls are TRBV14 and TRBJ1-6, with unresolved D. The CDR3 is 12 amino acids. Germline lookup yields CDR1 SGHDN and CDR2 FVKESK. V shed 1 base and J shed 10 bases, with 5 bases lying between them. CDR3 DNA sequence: TGTGCCAGCAGCCAAGTACAATCACCCCTCCACTTT. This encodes CASSQVQSPLHF.

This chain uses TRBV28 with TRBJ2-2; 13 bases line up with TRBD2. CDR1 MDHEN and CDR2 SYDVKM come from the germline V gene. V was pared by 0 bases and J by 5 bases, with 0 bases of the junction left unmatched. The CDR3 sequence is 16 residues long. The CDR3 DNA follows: TGTGCCAGCAGTTTATGGACTAGCGGGGGGACCGGGGAGCTGTTTTTT. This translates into CASSLWTSGGTGELFF.

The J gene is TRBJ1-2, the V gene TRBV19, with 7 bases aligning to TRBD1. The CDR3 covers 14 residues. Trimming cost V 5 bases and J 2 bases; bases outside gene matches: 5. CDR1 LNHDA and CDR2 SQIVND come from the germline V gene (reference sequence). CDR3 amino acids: CASSHRQGNYGYTF. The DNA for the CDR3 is TGTGCCAGTAGTCACCGACAGGGAAACTATGGCTACACCTTC. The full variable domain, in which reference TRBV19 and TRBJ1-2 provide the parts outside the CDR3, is DGGITQSPKYLFRKEGQNVTLSCEQNLNHDAMYWYRQDPGQGLRLIYYSQIVNDFQKGDIAEGYSVSREKKESFPLTVTSAQKNPTAFYLCASSHRQGNYGYTFGSGTRLTVV.

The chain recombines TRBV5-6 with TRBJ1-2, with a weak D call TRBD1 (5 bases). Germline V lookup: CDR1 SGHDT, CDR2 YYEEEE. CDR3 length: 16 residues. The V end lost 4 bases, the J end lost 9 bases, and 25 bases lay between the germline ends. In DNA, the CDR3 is TGTGCCAGCAGCGCATGGGGGACTGACAGCCCTATTAGCTACACCTTC. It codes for CASSAWGTDSPISYTF.

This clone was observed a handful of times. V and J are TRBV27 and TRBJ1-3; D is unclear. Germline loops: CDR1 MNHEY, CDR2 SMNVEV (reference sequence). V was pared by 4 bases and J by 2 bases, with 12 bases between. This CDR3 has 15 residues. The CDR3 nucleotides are TGTGCCAGCAGTTCCGCGTTAATGGCTGGAAACACCATATATTTT. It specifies CASSSALMAGNTIYF.

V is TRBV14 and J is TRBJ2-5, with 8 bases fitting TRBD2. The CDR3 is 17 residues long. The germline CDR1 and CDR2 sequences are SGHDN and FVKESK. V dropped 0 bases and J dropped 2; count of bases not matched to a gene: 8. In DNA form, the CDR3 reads TGTGCCAGCAGCCAAGAGGGGGTACTAGCGGTACAAGAGACCCAGTACTTC. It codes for CASSQEGVLAVQETQYF.

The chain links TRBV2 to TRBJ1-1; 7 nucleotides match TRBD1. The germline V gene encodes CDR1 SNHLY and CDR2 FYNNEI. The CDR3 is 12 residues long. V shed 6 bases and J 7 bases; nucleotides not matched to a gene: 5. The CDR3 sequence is CASSTGAREAFF. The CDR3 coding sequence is TGTGCCAGCAGCACAGGGGCCCGTGAAGCTTTCTTT.

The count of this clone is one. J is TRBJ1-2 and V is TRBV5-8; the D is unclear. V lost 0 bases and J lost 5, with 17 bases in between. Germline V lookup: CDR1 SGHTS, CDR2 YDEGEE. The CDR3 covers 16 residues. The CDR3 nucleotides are TGTGCCAGCAGCTTGGGTTTGAGGGCAGCGACGTATGGCTACACCTTC. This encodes CASSLGLRAATYGYTF.

The CDR3 reads CASSRGADTGELFF. As DNA, the CDR3 is TGTGCCAGCAGCCGGGGGGCCGACACCGGGGAGCTGTTTTTT. The chain is built from TRBV5-4 and TRBJ2-2, with TRBD2 as a possible D gene (7 bases). CDR1 and CDR2 (germline): SGHNT, YYREEE (reference sequence). The CDR3 has 14 residues. V gave up 4 bases and J gave up 3 bases, with 10 bases separating them.

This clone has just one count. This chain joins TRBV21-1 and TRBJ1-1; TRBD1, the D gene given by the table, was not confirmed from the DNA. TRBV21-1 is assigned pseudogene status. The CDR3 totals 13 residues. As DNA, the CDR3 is TGTGCCAGCAGCAAATGTCGCAGGGCTGAAGCTTTCTTT. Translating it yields CASSKCRRAEAFF.

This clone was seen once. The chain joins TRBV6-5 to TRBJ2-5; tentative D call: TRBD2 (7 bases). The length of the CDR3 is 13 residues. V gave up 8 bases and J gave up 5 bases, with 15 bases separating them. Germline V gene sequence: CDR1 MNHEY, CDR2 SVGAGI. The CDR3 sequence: CASWRGRGETQYF. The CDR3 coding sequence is TGTGCCAGCTGGCGGGGGCGAGGGGAGACCCAGTACTTC.

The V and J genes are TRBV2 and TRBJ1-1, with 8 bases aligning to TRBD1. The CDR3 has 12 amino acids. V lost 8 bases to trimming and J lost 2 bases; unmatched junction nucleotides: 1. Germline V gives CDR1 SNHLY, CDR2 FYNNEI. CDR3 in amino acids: CASGTGNTEAFF. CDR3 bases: TGTGCCAGCGGGACAGGTAACACTGAAGCTTTCTTT.

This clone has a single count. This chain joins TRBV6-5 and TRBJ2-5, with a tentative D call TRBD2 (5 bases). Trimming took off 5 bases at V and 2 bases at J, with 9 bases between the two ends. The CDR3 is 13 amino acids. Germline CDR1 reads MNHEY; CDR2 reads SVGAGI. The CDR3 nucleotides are TGTGCCAGCAGTACGGGGTCTCAAGAGACCCAGTACTTC. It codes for CASSTGSQETQYF.